This T cell receptor (beta chain) was captured by sequencing in a study of beta chain features in type 1 diabetes. Isolated RNA was reverse transcribed in full, so expressed TCRB transcripts were sequenced. Method: immunoSEQ multiplex PCR; TCRdb's copy keeps in-frame clones and lacks some. Of a few hundred thousand clones listed, around 12% are singletons. The CDR3 extends over 14 amino acids. Study results and limitations: Naive, central memory and Treg TCRB repertoires appeared more alike in patients than in healthy donors. Type 1 diabetes patients showed a moderate but significant shortening of TCRB CDR3s in all four CD4+ subsets. It was possible that PCR favored shorter templates, equally so in patients and controls. Using cDNA template may skew counts toward highly expressing activated cells.

Notes on this clone: Its antigen remains unidentified.

Sequencing input: naive CD4+ T cells from blood. This TCR was recovered from a woman aged 18-29 years with type 1 diabetes. The chain couples TRBV1 to TRBJ1-3. TRBV1 is annotated as a pseudogene. The DNA of the CDR3 is TGCACCAGCAGCGCGTCCCGCTCTGGAAACACCATATATTTT. This sequence encodes CTSSASRSGNTIYF.